These 6 T cell receptor beta chains were sequenced from one sample in a study of Graves' ophthalmopathy and Graves' hyperthyroidism. Amplifying from RNA transcripts, the study obtained TCR beta CDR3 regions. The first round was an RT-PCR with HTBI primers, and the second round was a multiplex PCR. TCRdb re-analysed the multiplex PCR reads in MiXCR, keeping a single row per CDR3 protein. The data show over 450,000 distinct CDR3 sequences, roughly an eighth seen once. What was sequenced was blood. Receptors originate from a woman in her 30s with Graves' ophthalmopathy.

Ten or more counts support this clonotype. This chain connects TRBV7-2 to TRBJ2-5; 9 bases are a match to TRBD2. V lost 5 bases, J lost 4 bases, and 8 bases stayed unmatched. Germline CDR1 reads SGHTA; CDR2 reads FQGNSA. This CDR3 has 15 residues. CDR3 amino acids: CASSPPSGAIETQYF. CDR3 coding DNA: TGTGCCAGCAGCCCCCCTAGCGGGGCTATAGAGACCCAGTACTTC.

At least ten counts were recorded for this clonotype. V gene TRBV11-2 combines with J gene TRBJ2-7; 7 bases fit TRBD1. This CDR3 is 14 amino acids long. V lost 0 bases, J lost 6 bases, and 5 bases stayed unmatched. CDR1 SGHAT and CDR2 FQNNGV come from the germline V gene. The CDR3 DNA is TGTGCCAGCAGCTTAGATGGGGCAGGGGGCGAGCAGTACTTC. Residues: CASSLDGAGGEQYF. Supplemented by reference TRBV11-2 and TRBJ2-7, the full variable domain reads EAGVAQSPRYKIIEKRQSVAFWCNPISGHATLYWYQQILGQGPKLLIQFQNNGVVDDSQLPKDRFSAERLKGVDSTLKIQPAKLEDSAVYLCASSLDGAGGEQYFGPGTRLTVT.

The CDR3 DNA is TGTGCCAGCAGCGTAGGGGGCAAGGGGACAGAGAACACCGGGGAGCTGTTTTTT. Translating gives CASSVGGKGTENTGELFF. The chain joins TRBV9 to TRBJ2-2, with 7 bases that match TRBD1. Per germline, CDR1 SGDLS and CDR2 YYNGEE. The CDR3 has 18 amino acids. The trim removed 0 bases at V and 1 base at J, leaving 9 bases unmatched.

This clonotype came up many times. The rearrangement joins TRBV27 to TRBJ2-7; possibly TRBD1 for D (5 bases). CDR1 MNHEY and CDR2 SMNVEV come from the germline V gene (reference sequence). The CDR3 is 15 residues long. With 5 bases removed from V and 8 bases from J, the gap between germline ends came to 22 bases. CDR3 sequence: CASSPDSPRPLKQYF. The CDR3 nucleotides are TGTGCCAGCAGTCCCGACAGTCCCCGGCCCTTAAAGCAGTACTTC.

V is TRBV11-2 and J is TRBJ2-5, with D unresolved. V was trimmed by 1 base and J by 3 bases, leaving 18 bases between them. The CDR3 sequence is 17 residues long. The germline V gene has CDR1 SGHAT and CDR2 FQNNGV. The CDR3 here is CASSLVIRSWGKETQYF. CDR3 nucleotides: TGTGCCAGCAGCTTAGTGATCCGGTCGTGGGGAAAAGAGACCCAGTACTTC.

This clonotype was seen at least ten times. The DNA for the CDR3 is TGTGCCAGCAGTTTACGGGGACGCGGCTACACCTTC. This sequence encodes CASSLRGRGYTF. The rearrangement joins TRBV28 to TRBJ1-2, with D possibly TRBD1 on 5 matching bases. V shed 2 bases and J shed 8 bases, with 9 bases lying between them. CDR3 size: 12 residues. CDR1 and CDR2 (germline): MDHEN, SYDVKM.